These T cell receptor beta chains were read from a single sample in a study of blood T cell repertoires in COVID-19. Sequencing used immunoSEQ multiplex PCR; TCRdb keeps in-frame clones, though not all of them. Of 200,000 to 250,000 clones listed, about 84% were seen once; the top ten hold approximately 6%. The sample consisted of peripheral blood. Receptors originate from a woman of 80 years or more with COVID-19, enrolled during active disease. The CDR3 runs from the conserved cysteine through the conserved F or W. The D gene is left open where the match is weak. The size of a clone is reported for some rows only, either as once, few or many, or as a class for expanded clones.

TRBV10-3,TRBJ2-1,TRBD2,NA,TGTGCCATCAGTGCAGCGGGGGGCTACAATGAGCAGTTCTTC,CAISAAGGYNEQFF
TRBV5-4,TRBJ1-6,NA,NA,TGTGCCAGCAGCTTGGGGGAGAGCTCCTATAATTCACCCCTCCACTTT,CASSLGESSYNSPLHF
TRBV28,TRBJ1-2,TRBD1,NA,TGTGCCAGCAGTTTATGGGGGGACAGGGAGTTAGATGGCTATGGCTACACCTTC,CASSLWGDRELDGYGYTF
TRBV3-1/TRBV3-2,TRBJ1-2,NA,NA,TGTGCCAGCAGCCCAGGCGATGTCTATGGCTACACCTTC,CASSPGDVYGYTF
TRBV6-6,TRBJ1-1,NA,NA,TGTGCCAGCTGTACAGCGAACACTGAAGCTTTCTTT,CASCTANTEAFF
TRBV6-5,TRBJ1-6,NA,NA,TGTGCCACTACACCGGGACTTAATTCACCCCTCCACTTT,CATTPGLNSPLHF
TRBV2,TRBJ1-1,TRBD1,NA,TGTGCCAGCAGGACAGGGGGAGCTTTCTTT,CASRTGGAFF
TRBV5-1,TRBJ2-1,NA,once,TGCGCCAGCAGCGCCGGGACTCTCACTTACAATGAGCAGTTCTTC,CASSAGTLTYNEQFF
TRBV28,TRBJ1-6,TRBD1,NA,TGTGCCAGCACCCTACAGGGGGCGCGTAATTCACCCCTCCACTTT,CASTLQGARNSPLHF
TRBV6-5,TRBJ2-5,TRBD2,NA,TGTGCCAGCAGTTACTCGCTTAGCGGGGGGACCCAGTACTTC,CASSYSLSGGTQYF
TRBV2,TRBJ1-2,TRBD1,NA,TGTGCCAGCAGTGGACAGGGGCCAACCGGTGGCTACACCTTC,CASSGQGPTGGYTF
TRBV7-9,TRBJ1-2,NA,NA,TGTGCCAGCAGCCTCCAGGGTCCATATGGCTACACCTTC,CASSLQGPYGYTF
TRBV7-2,TRBJ1-1,NA,NA,TGTGCCAGCAGCCTAGGACAAGTTTACACTGAAGCTTTCTTT,CASSLGQVYTEAFF
TRBV5-1,TRBJ2-3,TRBD2,once,TGCGCCAGCAGCTTGGTACTAGCGGGGACAGATACGCAGTATTTT,CASSLVLAGTDTQYF
TRBV3-1/TRBV3-2,TRBJ2-3,TRBD2,NA,TGTGCCAGCAGCCAAGCACTAGCGGGGGGGCCGACAGATACGCAGTATTTT,CASSQALAGGPTDTQYF
TRBV25-1,TRBJ2-3,TRBD1,once,TGTGCCAGCAGTGAATGGCGTGCAGGGGGCAGGGGGATATCGCAGTATTTT,CASSEWRAGGRGISQYF
TRBV2,TRBJ2-2,NA,NA,TGTGCCAGCAGGTCATCAGGGGACACCGGGGAGCTGTTTTTT,CASRSSGDTGELFF
TRBV9,TRBJ2-2,NA,NA,TGTGCCAGCAGCGCCTCAGGGGTCGGCCCCAGCACCGGGGAGCTGTTTTTT,CASSASGVGPSTGELFF